These 18 T cell receptor beta chains were all obtained from the same sample, sequenced in a study of T cell responses to AZD1222 COVID-19 vaccine. Profiling relied on immunoSEQ multiplex PCR, and the TCRdb table lists in-frame clones only, not all of them. Seen here are around 69,000 clones, roughly 84% observed once, and the top ten hold roughly 6.6%. The starting material was peripheral blood, obtained on day 0 of AZD1222 vaccination. These receptors all come from an adult in good health.

The chain combines TRBV30 with TRBJ2-7, with D tentatively TRBD1 (6 bases). The CDR3 totals 12 residues. V was pared by 1 base and J by 12 bases, with 16 bases between. CDR1 GTSNPN and CDR2 SVGIG come from the germline V gene (reference sequence). Here the CDR3 reads CAWSALGQKGYF. CDR3 sequence (DNA): TGTGCCTGGAGTGCACTAGGACAGAAAGGGTACTTC.

The rearrangement uses TRBV5-1 and TRBJ2-1; possibly TRBD2 for D (5 bases). Germline CDR1 SGHRS, CDR2 YFSETQ. V lost 2 bases and J lost 7, with 7 bases in between. This CDR3 comprises 12 residues. The CDR3 sequence: CASSFRGNEQFF. The CDR3 nucleotides are TGCGCCAGCAGCTTCCGAGGGAATGAGCAGTTCTTC.

The chain joins TRBV4-3 to TRBJ1-3; the D is unclear. The CDR3 is 15 residues long. In germline, CDR1 is LGHNA, CDR2 YSLEER. V lost 3 bases to trimming and J lost 0 bases, with 9 bases between them. This CDR3 reads CASSHVYLSGNTIYF. The CDR3 bases are TGCGCCAGCAGCCATGTGTACCTCTCTGGAAACACCATATATTTT.

A few counts support this clone. The V and J genes are TRBV5-5 and TRBJ1-1; 7 nucleotides match TRBD1. Germline V gene data show CDR1 as SGHKS and CDR2 as YYEKEE (reference sequence). There are 15 residues in the CDR3. Germline trimming cut 10 bases from V and 5 bases from J; bases unmatched to any gene: 17. The chain's CDR3 is CAATKQRGQRTEAFF. The CDR3 DNA reads as TGTGCCGCGACGAAGCAGAGGGGGCAAAGGACTGAAGCTTTCTTT.

The chain is built from TRBV5-1 and TRBJ2-7, with a weak D call TRBD2 (5 bases). Trimming removed 0 bases at V and 0 bases at J, with 7 bases between. The CDR3 extends over 14 amino acids. Germline-derived CDR1 and CDR2 are SGHRS and YFSETQ. CDR3 residues: CASSLGGSSYEQYF. DNA of the CDR3: TGCGCCAGCAGCTTGGGAGGGAGCTCCTACGAGCAGTACTTC.

The V and J genes are TRBV19 and TRBJ1-5; D is unresolved. Germline assignment: CDR1 LNHDA and CDR2 SQIVND (reference sequence). V was pared by 7 bases and J by 0 bases, with 19 bases between. This CDR3 has 17 amino acids. CDR3 sequence: CASTPRSQPYSNQPQHF. The CDR3 nucleotides are TGTGCCAGTACCCCGCGCAGCCAGCCTTATAGCAATCAGCCCCAGCATTTT. Filled out from reference TRBV19 and TRBJ1-5, the complete variable domain reads DGGITQSPKYLFRKEGQNVTLSCEQNLNHDAMYWYRQDPGQGLRLIYYSQIVNDFQKGDIAEGYSVSREKKESFPLTVTSAQKNPTAFYLCASTPRSQPYSNQPQHFGDGTRLSIL.

The chain carries TRBV12-3 or TRBV12-4 and TRBJ1-1; D remains unclear. CDR3 size: 13 residues. Trimming stripped 11 bases from V and 6 bases from J, with 19 bases between. CDR3 in DNA: TGTGCCTCCCACCCGCCAGGATCCCCTGAAGCTTTCTTT. Its translation is CASHPPGSPEAFF.

The V and J genes are TRBV7-6 and TRBJ1-2; 8 bases fit TRBD1. The length of the CDR3 is 16 residues. Germline V gene lookup returns CDR1 SGHVS and CDR2 FNYEAQ. The J segment lost 8 bases and the V segment lost 4 bases, leaving 15 bases of the junction unmatched. CDR3 sequence (DNA): TGTGCCAGCAGCTCCCCCGATCTGGCAGGGGGCTTAGGCTACACCTTC. It codes for CASSSPDLAGGLGYTF.

The rearrangement joins TRBV5-1 to TRBJ1-1; D unresolved. The germline V gene encodes CDR1 SGHRS and CDR2 YFSETQ. V lost 2 bases, J lost 2 bases, and 13 bases lay in between. The CDR3 has 15 amino acids. CDR3 amino acids: CASSFRSGDNTEAFF. The CDR3 DNA reads TGCGCCAGCAGCTTTCGATCCGGGGATAACACTGAAGCTTTCTTT.

A few counts support this clone. This chain links TRBV6-6 with TRBJ2-7; D unresolved. Germline V gene lookup returns CDR1 MNHNY and CDR2 SVGAGI (reference sequence). V was trimmed by 2 bases and J by 5 bases, leaving 4 bases between them. The length of the CDR3 is 11 residues. The CDR3 loop reads CASSYRNEQYF. CDR3 in DNA: TGTGCCAGCAGTTACCGCAACGAGCAGTACTTC.

This clone was seen just once. V and J are TRBV4-1 and TRBJ2-7; 7 nucleotides match TRBD1. Per the germline V gene, CDR1 is MGHRA and CDR2 is YSYEKL. CDR3 length equals 14 residues. After removal of 3 bases from V and 2 bases from J, the junction contained 4 bases not matched to a gene. The CDR3 protein is CASSHTGAPYEQYF. DNA for the CDR3: TGCGCCAGCAGCCATACAGGGGCTCCCTACGAGCAGTACTTC.

There are a few counts of this clone. The chain couples TRBV5-1 to TRBJ1-1; D uncertain. From germline, CDR1 is SGHRS and CDR2 YFSETQ. The ends were cut back, 0 bases at V and 2 bases at J, with 8 bases in the middle. The CDR3 runs 14 residues. CDR3 DNA sequence: TGCGCCAGCAGCTTGGTCGCAGTTAACACTGAAGCTTTCTTT. This translates into CASSLVAVNTEAFF.

The V and J genes are TRBV19 and TRBJ2-3; D is perhaps TRBD1 or TRBD2 (6 bases each). Trimming took off 7 bases at V and 2 bases at J, with 10 bases between the two ends. The CDR3 has 13 amino acids. In germline, CDR1 is LNHDA, CDR2 SQIVND (reference sequence). In nucleotides, the CDR3 is TGTGCCAGTACGGGGGCCGCCACAGATACGCAGTATTTT. Translated, it gives CASTGAATDTQYF.

The chain has TRBV19 and TRBJ1-2; the D gene is possibly TRBD1 (5 bases). Trimming removed 0 bases at V and 8 bases at J, with 16 bases between. The CDR3 is 15 residues long. Germline V CDR1 and CDR2: LNHDA, SQIVND (reference sequence). CDR3 nucleotides: TGTGCCAGTAGTATAGATCAAGGGGCCGGTTGGGGCTACACCTTC. Its translation is CASSIDQGAGWGYTF.

CDR3 sequence reads: CASVRDRGGSGANVLTF. DNA for the CDR3: TGTGCCAGCGTCCGGGACAGGGGAGGCTCTGGGGCCAACGTCCTGACTTTC. This chain links TRBV2 with TRBJ2-6; TRBD1 matches 10 bases. The CDR3 runs 17 residues. V lost 8 bases and J lost 0; bases outside the gene matches: 7. In germline, CDR1 is SNHLY, CDR2 FYNNEI.

The J gene is TRBJ2-5, the V gene TRBV6-2 or TRBV6-3; D not resolved. Trimming cost V 0 bases and J 4 bases, with 0 bases left between them. CDR3 length: 11 amino acids. Per the germline V gene, CDR1 is MNHEY and CDR2 is SVGEGT. Here the CDR3 reads CASSYSETQYF. DNA for the CDR3: TGTGCCAGCAGTTACTCAGAGACCCAGTACTTC.

The V call is TRBV11-1, the J call TRBJ2-4; D might be TRBD1 (5 bases). CDR1 SGHAT and CDR2 FQDESV come from the germline V gene (reference sequence). The V end lost 6 bases, the J end lost 1 base, and 13 bases lay between the germline ends. The CDR3 spans 15 residues. In DNA form, the CDR3 reads TGTGCCAGCAGACCTACCTCAGGGGCCAAAAACATTCAGTACTTC. It translates to CASRPTSGAKNIQYF.

The chain recombines TRBV5-1 with TRBJ2-7; the D is unclear. The V and J ends lost 0 bases and 2 bases respectively, with 12 bases between them. Per germline, CDR1 SGHRS and CDR2 YFSETQ. The CDR3 contains 15 residues. CDR3 amino acids: CASSLGPRGAYEQYF. For the CDR3, the DNA is TGCGCCAGCAGCTTGGGGCCCCGAGGCGCCTACGAGCAGTACTTC.